One and the same sample provided the 10 T cell receptor beta chains below, sequenced in a study of blood T cell repertoires in COVID-19 (dated by TCRdb to the early 2020s). Library generation was performed with the immunoSEQ multiplex PCR assay. Here the immuneACCESS table is served through TCRdb, limited to in-frame sequences with V and J called. Missing clones are a known gap in these copies; in checked studies unresolved V genes cover under half, and the rest lacks a known reason. The sample table shows some 230,000 clones, and less than 90% are seen once. Together, the top ten hold 5.1% of the sample. Sequencing was carried out using peripheral blood. Receptor source: a woman aged 60-75 years who had recovered from COVID-19.

V is TRBV6-5 and J is TRBJ2-5; D is unclear. Germline V gene data show CDR1 as MNHEY and CDR2 as SVGAGI. Trimming stripped 6 bases from V and 5 bases from J, with 4 bases between. CDR3 length: 10 residues. The DNA for the CDR3 is TGTGCCAGCAGGGAGGAGACCCAGTACTTC. This encodes CASREETQYF.

This sequence joins TRBV18 and TRBJ2-1; unclear D gene. There are 11 residues in the CDR3. Germline CDR1 KGHSH, CDR2 LQKENI. The V and J ends lost 4 bases and 7 bases respectively, with 5 bases between them. For the CDR3, the DNA is TGTGCCAGCTCACGAGCGAATGAGCAGTTCTTC. Translated: CASSRANEQFF.

The rearrangement joins TRBV7-3 to TRBJ2-1; 12 bases are a match to TRBD2. V dropped 5 bases and J dropped 8; count of bases not matched to a gene: 10. CDR3 length: 16 amino acids. Germline V lookup: CDR1 SGHTA, CDR2 FQGTGA. Here the CDR3 reads CASSLEPGLAGHEQFF. CDR3 in DNA: TGTGCCAGCAGCCTAGAGCCGGGACTAGCGGGCCATGAGCAGTTCTTC.

The V and J genes are TRBV30 and TRBJ2-7; D uncertain. In germline, CDR1 is GTSNPN, CDR2 SVGIG (reference sequence). The V end lost 0 bases, the J end lost 1 base, and 13 bases lay between the germline ends. This CDR3 region has 15 residues. The CDR3 spells CAWSVPVNRSYEQYF. As DNA, the CDR3 is TGTGCCTGGAGTGTTCCGGTAAACCGTTCCTACGAGCAGTACTTC.

This clone has just a few counts. The rearrangement uses TRBV2 and TRBJ2-5; 12 nucleotides line up with TRBD2. There are 17 residues in the CDR3. With V trimmed by 0 bases and J by 5 bases, 7 bases remained unmatched. CDR1 and CDR2 (germline): SNHLY, FYNNEI. As DNA, the CDR3 is TGTGCCAGCAGTGAAGCCAGCGGACTAGCGGGGACGGAGACCCAGTACTTC. Protein product: CASSEASGLAGTETQYF.

This chain links TRBV11-2 with TRBJ1-2, with unresolved D. The germline V gene encodes CDR1 SGHAT and CDR2 FQNNGV. This CDR3 spans 13 amino acids. V shed 5 bases and J shed 7 bases, with 14 bases lying between them. CDR3 sequence (DNA): TGTGCCAGCAGCCGGTTGGCAACAGTTGGCTACACCTTC. Amino acid sequence: CASSRLATVGYTF.

This clone was seen only once. The gene calls are TRBV18 and TRBJ2-4, with 7 bases aligning to TRBD1. The CDR3 spans 16 residues. Germline V gives CDR1 KGHSH, CDR2 LQKENI. V trimming: 4 bases; J trimming: 2 bases; junction bases outside the gene matches: 8. CDR3 residues: CASSLRTGPTKNIQYF. In DNA form, the CDR3 reads TGTGCCAGCTCACTACGGACAGGCCCAACCAAAAACATTCAGTACTTC. The variable domain in full, with the rest retrieved from reference TRBV18 and TRBJ2-4, is NAGVMQNPRHLVRRRGQEARLRCSPMKGHSHVYWYRQLPEEGLKFMVYLQKENIIDESGMPKERFSAEFPKEGPSILRIQQVVRGDSAAYFCASSLRTGPTKNIQYFGAGTRLSVL.

The chain has TRBV12-3 or TRBV12-4 and TRBJ2-1; D perhaps matches TRBD1 (5 bases). Trimming pared 3 bases from V and 7 bases from J, leaving 10 bases between. CDR3 length equals 13 residues. CDR3 amino acids: CASSLADINEQFF. The CDR3 DNA reads as TGTGCCAGCAGTTTGGCGGACATTAATGAGCAGTTCTTC.

This chain uses TRBV9 with TRBJ2-3, with 7 positions matching TRBD1. V dropped 4 bases and J dropped 1; count of bases not matched to a gene: 6. The CDR3 loop spans 15 amino acids. CDR1 SGDLS and CDR2 YYNGEE come from the germline V gene. This CDR3 reads CASSMRGHGTDTQYF. DNA of the CDR3: TGTGCCAGCAGCATGAGGGGGCATGGCACAGATACGCAGTATTTT.

V is TRBV24-1 and J is TRBJ2-3, with D possibly matching TRBD1 (5 bases). The CDR3 consists of 14 residues. Germline lookup yields CDR1 KGHDR and CDR2 SFDVKD. Trimming stripped 3 bases from V and 2 bases from J, with 8 bases between. CDR3 nucleotides: TGTGCCACCAGTGATAGGGGCCACACAGATACGCAGTATTTT. Encoded protein: CATSDRGHTDTQYF.